This T cell receptor beta chain was documented in a study of blood T cells in healthy people across ages. General study results and limits: Naive and antigen-experienced cells were not separated, limiting conclusive comparison. Relative to aged donors, long-lived donors carried more naive CD4+ cells and displayed higher diversity.

The authors ran a second PCR of about 7 to 12 cycles using a sample-barcoded 5' primer and a J-beta primer mix. Each cDNA was tagged by a template-switch adaptor containing 12 random nucleotides. TCRdb independently ran MiXCR on the 5' RACE reads; one entry per CDR3 protein. The sample holds some 780,000 distinct CDR3 sequences; around three fifths are singletons and the top ten take roughly 24%. This clonotype was found once. The antigen is undetermined. The study recruited healthy Caucasian donors from Russia who were aged about 6 to 90. The CDR3 has 22 amino acids. The V segment lost 2 bases and the J segment 0 bases; nucleotides outside the gene matches: 22.

Sample: blood. This chain links TRBV12-3 or TRBV12-4 with TRBJ2-4; 7 bases map to TRBD1. The receptor was derived from a man in his forties in good health. The DNA for the CDR3 is TGTGCCAGCAGTTTACGTATTAGACTGAACTGGGACAGCGCTTTAGCCAAAAACATTCAGTACTTC. Translated, it gives CASSLRIRLNWDSALAKNIQYF.